This TCR beta chain was captured by sequencing in a study of shared clonotypes between healthy human individuals. Naive-designated CD8 cells lacked CD45RO, were positively enriched for CCR7, and omitted terminally differentiated effector memory CD45RA+ cells. Profiling relied on immunoSEQ multiplex PCR, and the TCRdb table lists in-frame clones only, not all of them. The table records 1.5 million to 2.5 million clones, over 85% of them present only once. In germline, CDR1 is MDHEN, CDR2 SYDVKM. The CDR3 extends over 16 amino acids. Trimming removed 6 bases at V and 2 bases at J, with 19 bases between.

The chain joins TRBV28 to TRBJ1-1, with a possible D match to TRBD1 (5 bases). This clonotype was obtained from a man between 18 and 35 years old in good health. Specimen: naive CD8+ T cells sorted from blood. The CDR3 is CASSPLWGSENTEAFF. For the CDR3, the DNA is TGTGCCAGCAGCCCCCTGTGGGGCTCGGAAAACACTGAAGCTTTCTTT.